The clone carrying this T cell receptor beta chain was recorded a few times. V was clipped by 5 bases and J by 5 bases; unmatched bases: 5. The length of the CDR3 is 14 residues. Germline CDR1 SGHVS, CDR2 FNYEAQ. The sample is drawn from a study of regulatory T cells in long-lasting Graves disease. Investigators prepared the TCR beta libraries by applying iRepertoire HTBI primers and Arm-PCR of CDR3 regions. TCRdb itself ran the multiplex PCR reads through MiXCR, one entry per CDR3 protein. The sample lists approximately 560,000 distinct CDR3 sequences; 16% were seen once. Time point given: newly diagnosed GD, antithyroid drugs for less than 3 months. Making the TCR library involved RNA that had been extracted from PBMCs. This same sample was also part of a study on T cells in Graves' hyperthyroidism and ophthalmopathy. That report adds: The TCR CDR3 was amplified in a first-round RT-PCR using the HTBI primer set.

The origin of this receptor is a young man with Graves disease. The sequences come from peripheral blood mononuclear cells (PBMCs), collected at new diagnosis, from a patient treated with antithyroid drugs. The chain combines TRBV7-6 with TRBJ2-3; 9 bases line up with TRBD2. The CDR3: CASSPSSGRDTQYF. In DNA form, the CDR3 reads TGTGCCAGCAGCCCAAGTAGCGGGAGAGATACGCAGTATTTT.